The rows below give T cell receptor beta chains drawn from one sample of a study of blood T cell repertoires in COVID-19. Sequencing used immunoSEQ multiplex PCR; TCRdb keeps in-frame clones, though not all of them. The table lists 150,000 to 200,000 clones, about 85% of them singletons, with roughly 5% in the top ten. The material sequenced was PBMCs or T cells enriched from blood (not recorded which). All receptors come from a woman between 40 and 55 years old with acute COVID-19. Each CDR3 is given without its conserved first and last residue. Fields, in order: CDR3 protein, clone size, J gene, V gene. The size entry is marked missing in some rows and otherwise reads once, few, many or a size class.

ASSLVKREGQF,-,TRBJ2-1,TRBV11-3
ASTQLAGEGNEQF,-,TRBJ2-1,TRBV5-1
ASSRLLAYEQY,-,TRBJ2-7,TRBV3-1/TRBV3-2
ASKRVRQGVNEQY,-,TRBJ2-7,TRBV6-5
ASSGQLGYGTSVSYNEQF,-,TRBJ2-1,TRBV9
ASSLESAGQETQY,-,TRBJ2-5,TRBV11-3
SAAGQENQPQH,-,TRBJ1-5,TRBV29-1
ASSFTSGNYNEQF,once,TRBJ2-1,TRBV19
ASSWTGAKNIQY,-,TRBJ2-4,TRBV19
ASSLATGGNTEAF,-,TRBJ1-1,TRBV5-1
ASSEADRGTGELF,few,TRBJ2-2,TRBV2
ASSDRTGGPYGYT,-,TRBJ1-2,TRBV2
ASSLTSPRGKTQY,-,TRBJ2-5,TRBV3-1/TRBV3-2
ASSSSTDFNQPQH,-,TRBJ1-5,TRBV5-4
ASSFYQDRPLPDTQY,-,TRBJ2-3,TRBV13
ASSLAEGLAKNIQY,-,TRBJ2-4,TRBV7-9
ASSNRGSGNEKLF,-,TRBJ1-4,TRBV6-5
ASISLVNTEAF,few,TRBJ1-1,TRBV19
ASSQGTRGGEKLF,-,TRBJ1-4,TRBV3-1/TRBV3-2
ASSLFGTGQF,-,TRBJ2-1,TRBV3-1/TRBV3-2
ASRAGAHNEQF,-,TRBJ2-1,TRBV7-9
ASSDGRRSEAF,-,TRBJ1-1,TRBV25-1
ASSLVGSSYNEQF,-,TRBJ2-1,TRBV7-9
ASSPTDRGSHTIY,-,TRBJ1-3,TRBV11-2
ASSPGLAGAREQY,once,TRBJ2-7,TRBV18
ASSPNYRGPRYGYT,-,TRBJ1-2,TRBV18
ASRLAGRTDTQY,-,TRBJ2-3,TRBV2
ASSNSGAGGKADTQY,-,TRBJ2-3,TRBV7-9
AASPGLFTGELF,-,TRBJ2-2,TRBV24-1
ATSDSGTGDQETQY,-,TRBJ2-5,TRBV24-1
ASSPPNGLGLYSEQF,-,TRBJ2-1,TRBV7-9
SAMEYVGAF,-,TRBJ1-1,TRBV20-1
ASSDATGANQPQH,-,TRBJ1-5,TRBV2
ATQQGTVGTQY,-,TRBJ2-5,TRBV19
ASSQGQNNSPLH,-,TRBJ1-6,TRBV3-1/TRBV3-2
ASSPPNSPDTQY,-,TRBJ2-3,TRBV18
ASSSPSGSQNEQF,-,TRBJ2-1,TRBV6-6
SASPGNTEAF,-,TRBJ1-1,TRBV20-1
ASSLAVSGDGYT,-,TRBJ1-2,TRBV5-5
ASNGAQH,-,TRBJ1-5,TRBV2
ASRPSGIPNYNEQF,-,TRBJ2-1,TRBV6-6
AGSGQVDTEAF,-,TRBJ1-1,TRBV28
ASSLGGQGLNEKLF,-,TRBJ1-4,TRBV7-9
ASTRLATDTQY,-,TRBJ2-3,TRBV2
ASSHPVGAYYGYT,-,TRBJ1-2,TRBV4-1
ASSQRTTGIQSGQTQY,-,TRBJ2-5,TRBV4-1
ASSFGQGDSPLH,-,TRBJ1-6,TRBV27
ASSPSTGGFNQPQH,-,TRBJ1-5,TRBV4-1
ASSFSTTRLYNEQF,-,TRBJ2-1,TRBV7-9
ASSFLAGGSPYEQY,-,TRBJ2-7,TRBV3-1/TRBV3-2
ASSLAGQGTYNEQF,-,TRBJ2-1,TRBV13
ASSSWDSRAGELF,-,TRBJ2-2,TRBV11-2